The rows below give T cell receptor beta chains drawn from one sample of a study of cytomegalovirus exposure and HLA in healthy donors. Method: immunoSEQ multiplex PCR; TCRdb's copy keeps in-frame clones and lacks some. The table has around 130,000 clones, approximately 91% seen once; the top ten hold around 0.51%. Sequencing used PBMCs. These receptors were collected from a woman aged 40 to 55 in good health and CMV-seronegative. The CDR3 runs from the conserved cysteine through the conserved F or W. Fields, in order: clone size, D gene, J gene, V gene, CDR3 DNA, CDR3 protein. D genes are given only for firm matches. Size values are once, few and many counts, or a class for expanded clones, and some rows have none.

clone size: NA; D gene: TRBD1; J gene: TRBJ1-5; V gene: TRBV18; CDR3 DNA: TGTGCCAGCTCACCACGAAACTCCTATACAGGGGATCAGCCCCAGCATTTT; CDR3 protein: CASSPRNSYTGDQPQHF
clone size: NA; D gene: TRBD1; J gene: TRBJ1-5; V gene: TRBV28; CDR3 DNA: TGTGCCAGCAGCCGACGGGACAGTGTCAATCAGCCCCAGCATTTT; CDR3 protein: CASSRRDSVNQPQHF
clone size: once; D gene: TRBD1; J gene: TRBJ1-2; V gene: TRBV7-2; CDR3 DNA: TGTGCCAGCAGCTTGGACCGGAGGACAGGATTTGACTATGGCTACACCTTC; CDR3 protein: CASSLDRRTGFDYGYTF
clone size: NA; D gene: NA; J gene: TRBJ2-5; V gene: TRBV5-1; CDR3 DNA: TGCGCCAGCAGCTTAGCGAAAGAGACCCAGTACTTC; CDR3 protein: CASSLAKETQYF
clone size: once; D gene: TRBD1; J gene: TRBJ1-1; V gene: TRBV7-9; CDR3 DNA: TGTGCCAGCAGCCTCAGGGGGCCGACGAACACTGAAGCTTTCTTT; CDR3 protein: CASSLRGPTNTEAFF
clone size: NA; D gene: NA; J gene: TRBJ2-5; V gene: TRBV21-1; CDR3 DNA: TGTGCCAGCAGCAAACGGCCGGGTAGGGACAGGGAAGAGACCCAGTACTTC; CDR3 protein: CASSKRPGRDREETQYF
clone size: NA; D gene: TRBD1; J gene: TRBJ1-1; V gene: TRBV10-3; CDR3 DNA: TGTGCCATCACCGCTTTGGACAGGGGGGTTACTGAAGCTTTCTTT; CDR3 protein: CAITALDRGVTEAFF
clone size: few; D gene: NA; J gene: TRBJ2-7; V gene: TRBV6-5; CDR3 DNA: TGTGCCAGCAGTTACAAGGGGGAGAAGCCCTACGAGCAGTACTTC; CDR3 protein: CASSYKGEKPYEQYF
clone size: NA; D gene: NA; J gene: TRBJ2-7; V gene: TRBV11-2; CDR3 DNA: TGTGCCAGCAGCACTCCCCCTGATCACTCCTACGAGCAGTACTTC; CDR3 protein: CASSTPPDHSYEQYF
clone size: NA; D gene: NA; J gene: TRBJ2-3; V gene: TRBV9; CDR3 DNA: TGTGCCAGCAGCAATGTCCAGGGGGGCGGAACAGATACGCAGTATTTT; CDR3 protein: CASSNVQGGGTDTQYF
clone size: NA; D gene: TRBD2; J gene: TRBJ2-1; V gene: TRBV5-1; CDR3 DNA: TGCGCCAGCAGTCCGGGACTAGAGCTCAATGAGCAGTTCTTC; CDR3 protein: CASSPGLELNEQFF
clone size: NA; D gene: NA; J gene: TRBJ1-2; V gene: TRBV14; CDR3 DNA: TGTGCCAGCAGCCAACAACAGGCTAACTATGGCTACACCTTC; CDR3 protein: CASSQQQANYGYTF
clone size: NA; D gene: NA; J gene: TRBJ1-4; V gene: TRBV5-4; CDR3 DNA: TGTGCCAGCAGCTTCCAGGGGCTCGGGACTAATGAAAAACTGTTTTTT; CDR3 protein: CASSFQGLGTNEKLFF
clone size: NA; D gene: NA; J gene: TRBJ1-2; V gene: TRBV5-1; CDR3 DNA: TGCGCCAGCAGCTTGGCCCCCGGACACCCCTATGGCTACACCTTC; CDR3 protein: CASSLAPGHPYGYTF
clone size: NA; D gene: NA; J gene: TRBJ1-5; V gene: TRBV28; CDR3 DNA: TGTGCCAGCACCCGTGGTGGGCTGGATTCCAATCAGCCCCAGCATTTT; CDR3 protein: CASTRGGLDSNQPQHF
clone size: NA; D gene: TRBD2; J gene: TRBJ2-5; V gene: TRBV19; CDR3 DNA: TGTGCCAGTAGCGCTCTTAGCGGGAGTACAGAGACCCAGTACTTC; CDR3 protein: CASSALSGSTETQYF
clone size: NA; D gene: NA; J gene: TRBJ1-2; V gene: TRBV20-1; CDR3 DNA: TGCAGTGCTAGGGACTCGACCGGCTACACCTTC; CDR3 protein: CSARDSTGYTF
clone size: NA; D gene: TRBD1; J gene: TRBJ2-2; V gene: TRBV5-8; CDR3 DNA: TGTGCCAGCAGCCCGGACGGACAGGGGATGACCGGGGAGCTGTTTTTT; CDR3 protein: CASSPDGQGMTGELFF
clone size: NA; D gene: TRBD2; J gene: TRBJ2-7; V gene: TRBV13; CDR3 DNA: TGTGCCAGCAGCCGCGGCCCTAGCGGCTCCTACGAGCAGTACTTC; CDR3 protein: CASSRGPSGSYEQYF
clone size: NA; D gene: TRBD2; J gene: TRBJ2-5; V gene: TRBV2; CDR3 DNA: TGTGCCAGCAGTGATGGTCTAGCGGGAGGTGAGCAGTACTTC; CDR3 protein: CASSDGLAGGEQYF
clone size: once; D gene: TRBD1; J gene: TRBJ1-2; V gene: TRBV6-5; CDR3 DNA: TGTGCCAGCAGCTTCGACAGGGACTATGGCTACACCTTC; CDR3 protein: CASSFDRDYGYTF
clone size: NA; D gene: NA; J gene: TRBJ2-7; V gene: TRBV7-9; CDR3 DNA: TGTTCCAGCAGCATCGCCGGGGGCGAGCAGTACTTC; CDR3 protein: CSSSIAGGEQYF
clone size: NA; D gene: NA; J gene: TRBJ2-2; V gene: TRBV27; CDR3 DNA: TGTGCCAGCAGATCAGGGTTGCTGAACACCGGGGAGCTGTTTTTT; CDR3 protein: CASRSGLLNTGELFF
clone size: NA; D gene: TRBD1; J gene: TRBJ1-1; V gene: TRBV7-9; CDR3 DNA: TGTGCCAGCAGGGGACAGGGAATGAACACTGAAGCTTTCTTT; CDR3 protein: CASRGQGMNTEAFF
clone size: few; D gene: TRBD1; J gene: TRBJ1-2; V gene: TRBV5-6; CDR3 DNA: TGTGCCAGCAGCTTGGGTGGGACAGGATTGCAGGGCTACACCTTC; CDR3 protein: CASSLGGTGLQGYTF
clone size: NA; D gene: TRBD2; J gene: TRBJ2-7; V gene: TRBV9; CDR3 DNA: TGTGCCAGCAGCCCGGGGGGATCCGAGCAGTACTTC; CDR3 protein: CASSPGGSEQYF
clone size: NA; D gene: NA; J gene: TRBJ1-2; V gene: TRBV30; CDR3 DNA: TGTGCCTGGAGTGTACGGCCAGGAGAAGGGGATGGCTACACCTTC; CDR3 protein: CAWSVRPGEGDGYTF
clone size: NA; D gene: TRBD1; J gene: TRBJ1-1; V gene: TRBV27; CDR3 DNA: TGTGCCAGCAGTAAAGGACAGGGGACCACTGAAGCTTTCTTT; CDR3 protein: CASSKGQGTTEAFF
clone size: NA; D gene: NA; J gene: TRBJ2-5; V gene: TRBV19; CDR3 DNA: TGTGCCAGTAGTATCCAAGACAGACAAGAGACCCAGTACTTC; CDR3 protein: CASSIQDRQETQYF
clone size: NA; D gene: NA; J gene: TRBJ2-2; V gene: TRBV2; CDR3 DNA: TGTGCCAGCAGGATCGGGACACAACGGGACACCGGGGAGCTGTTTTTT; CDR3 protein: CASRIGTQRDTGELFF
clone size: NA; D gene: NA; J gene: TRBJ2-1; V gene: TRBV27; CDR3 DNA: TGTGCCAGCAAAAAGCTGACGGCGGATGGCCCCTACAATGAGCAGTTCTTC; CDR3 protein: CASKKLTADGPYNEQFF
clone size: NA; D gene: NA; J gene: TRBJ2-2; V gene: TRBV11-3; CDR3 DNA: TGTGCCAGCATCCGTCAGGGGAGCACCGGGGAGCTGTTTTTT; CDR3 protein: CASIRQGSTGELFF
clone size: once; D gene: TRBD1; J gene: TRBJ2-2; V gene: TRBV19; CDR3 DNA: TGTGCCAGTAGTATTAGGGGGCCGGGCGGGGAGCTGTTTTTT; CDR3 protein: CASSIRGPGGELFF
clone size: NA; D gene: NA; J gene: TRBJ2-2; V gene: TRBV7-9; CDR3 DNA: TGTTCCAGCAGCTCGACAGGTTCTCTGGCCGGGGAGCTGTTTTTT; CDR3 protein: CSSSSTGSLAGELFF
clone size: NA; D gene: TRBD1; J gene: TRBJ1-3; V gene: TRBV5-1; CDR3 DNA: TGCGCCAGCAGCCCCGGGACAGGGGGCTCTGGAAACACCATATATTTT; CDR3 protein: CASSPGTGGSGNTIYF
clone size: NA; D gene: TRBD1; J gene: TRBJ1-1; V gene: TRBV6-5; CDR3 DNA: TGTGCCAGCAGTTACTCGACAGGGGGAACTGAAGCTTTCTTT; CDR3 protein: CASSYSTGGTEAFF